Following are 17 T cell receptor beta chains from one sample sequenced in a study of CD8 T cells in Susac syndrome. Random hexamers primed reverse transcription of roughly 0.45 to 1 ug RNA. TCRdb ran MiXCR on the immunoSEQ multiplex PCR reads and lists one entry per CDR3 protein. Of under 150,000 distinct CDR3 sequences listed, 94% are singletons. Sequencing input: CD8+ T cells from PBMCs. The origin of the receptors is a human donor in good health.

J is TRBJ2-7 and V is TRBV28; D is ambiguous. The length of the CDR3 is 13 residues. CDR1 and CDR2 (germline): MDHEN, SYDVKM. V gave up 1 base and J gave up 7 bases, with 11 bases separating them. The CDR3 nucleotides read TGTGCCAGCAGTTTATCCCGGGCTAGTGAGCAGTACTTC. Protein: CASSLSRASEQYF.

As DNA, the CDR3 is TGTGCCAGCAGCTTAAAGCAGGGACGAGGCTACACCTTC. As protein: CASSLKQGRGYTF. V usage is TRBV7-9 and J usage is TRBJ1-2, with D possibly matching TRBD1 (5 bases). Germline V CDR1 and CDR2: SEHNR, FQNEAQ (reference sequence). V dropped 2 bases and J dropped 8 bases, with 12 bases sitting between them. The CDR3 spans 13 residues. Complete variable domain (other parts from reference TRBV7-9 and TRBJ1-2): DTGVSQNPRHKITKRGQNVTFRCDPISEHNRLYWYRQTLGQGPEFLTYFQNEAQLEKSRLLSDRFSAERPKGSFSTLEIQRTEQGDSAMYLCASSLKQGRGYTFGSGTRLTVV.

The chain has TRBV15 and TRBJ2-1; D remains ambiguous. This CDR3 has 17 amino acids. V was pared by 0 bases and J by 8 bases, with 20 bases between. CDR1 and CDR2 from the germline V gene are LNHNV and YYDKDF (reference sequence). The DNA of the CDR3 is TGTGCCACCAGCAGAGATGGTGGGCCGGAGCGCTCCGATGAGCAGTTCTTC. Translation: CATSRDGGPERSDEQFF.

The chain carries TRBV27 and TRBJ2-1; D remains ambiguous. V lost 3 bases and J 1 base, leaving 19 bases between the germline ends. The CDR3 has 18 amino acids. The germline V gene has CDR1 MNHEY and CDR2 SMNVEV (reference sequence). Written as DNA, the CDR3 is TGTGCCAGCAGTTTTTTGAGTGAGCCAGCCCGTTCCTACAATGAGCAGTTCTTC. Translating it yields CASSFLSEPARSYNEQFF.

J is TRBJ2-1 and V is TRBV12-3 or TRBV12-4; D remains unclear. V was pared by 6 bases and J by 1 base, with 4 bases between. CDR3 length: 12 amino acids. CDR3 sequence reads: CASRRSYNEQFF. For the CDR3, the DNA is TGTGCCAGCAGGCGTTCCTACAATGAGCAGTTCTTC.

The chain is built from TRBV28 and TRBJ1-5; no reliable D call. V shed 10 bases and J shed 5 bases, with 18 bases lying between them. CDR1 and CDR2 (germline): MDHEN, SYDVKM. CDR3 length: 14 amino acids. In DNA form, the CDR3 reads TGTGCCACCAGACGGGCCTGGATTGATCAGCCCCAGCATTTT. Translation gives CATRRAWIDQPQHF.

The chain couples TRBV27 to TRBJ1-2, with D possibly matching TRBD1 (5 bases). Trimming took off 2 bases at V and 4 bases at J, with 23 bases between the two ends. This CDR3 has 18 amino acids. Germline values: CDR1 MNHEY, CDR2 SMNVEV (reference sequence). CDR3 region: CASSLKGVLHSPLYGYTF. In DNA form, the CDR3 reads TGTGCCAGCAGTTTAAAAGGGGTGCTACACTCCCCCCTCTATGGCTACACCTTC.

The chain is built from TRBV27 and TRBJ2-7; the match to TRBD1 covers 10 bases. The CDR3 contains 14 residues. Germline V gives CDR1 MNHEY, CDR2 SMNVEV (reference sequence). V dropped 6 bases and J dropped 6; count of bases not matched to a gene: 8. CDR3 DNA sequence: TGTGCCAGCAGCTTGCCGGGACAGGGGAGCGAGCAGTACTTC. This gives the protein CASSLPGQGSEQYF.

J is TRBJ2-6 and V is TRBV7-9; D remains ambiguous. The CDR3 runs 15 residues. Germline assignment: CDR1 SEHNR and CDR2 FQNEAQ (reference sequence). Trimming left V 5 bases short and J 4 bases short, with 12 bases between. DNA of the CDR3: TGTGCCAGCAGCCAGTTCCAGGCCGGGGCCAACGTCCTGACTTTC. Translated, it gives CASSQFQAGANVLTF.

V gene TRBV19 combines with J gene TRBJ2-1; TRBD2 agrees at 10 bases. This CDR3 has 15 amino acids. With 2 bases clipped from V and 5 bases from J, the junction kept 3 bases outside the gene matches. Germline loops: CDR1 LNHDA, CDR2 SQIVND (reference sequence). CDR3 in amino acids: CASSIRLAGNNEQFF. The DNA of the CDR3 is TGTGCCAGTAGTATAAGACTAGCGGGTAACAATGAGCAGTTCTTC. The whole variable domain, filled in from reference TRBV19 and TRBJ2-1, reads DGGITQSPKYLFRKEGQNVTLSCEQNLNHDAMYWYRQDPGQGLRLIYYSQIVNDFQKGDIAEGYSVSREKKESFPLTVTSAQKNPTAFYLCASSIRLAGNNEQFFGPGTRLTVL.

The rearrangement uses TRBV25-1 and TRBJ2-7; the match to TRBD2 covers 7 bases. The CDR3 has 13 amino acids. The trim removed 7 bases at V and 5 bases at J, leaving 8 bases unmatched. The V gene's germline CDR1 is MGHDK and CDR2 SYGVNS. As DNA, the CDR3 is TGTGCCAGCATTGGGGCGGGAGCGAACGAGCAGTACTTC. Translation: CASIGAGANEQYF.

The V call is TRBV7-9, the J call TRBJ2-2, with D possibly called TRBD1 or TRBD2 (6 bases each). The germline CDR1 and CDR2 sequences are SEHNR and FQNEAQ (reference sequence). The length of the CDR3 is 16 residues. The V gene lost 5 bases and the J gene lost 2 bases, with 15 bases spanning the gap. The CDR3 DNA follows: TGTGCCAGCAGCCCCGATCCCGGGGGCAACACCGGGGAGCTGTTTTTT. This gives the protein CASSPDPGGNTGELFF. Using reference TRBV7-9 and TRBJ2-2 for the parts outside the CDR3, the full variable domain is DTGVSQNPRHKITKRGQNVTFRCDPISEHNRLYWYRQTLGQGPEFLTYFQNEAQLEKSRLLSDRFSAERPKGSFSTLEIQRTEQGDSAMYLCASSPDPGGNTGELFFGEGSRLTVL.

J is TRBJ2-1 and V is TRBV6-5; 8 positions agree with TRBD2. CDR3 length equals 17 residues. The germline V gene encodes CDR1 MNHEY and CDR2 SVGAGI. V dropped 0 bases and J dropped 7; count of bases not matched to a gene: 11. CDR3 region: CASSYSPWSGSMNEQFF. CDR3 DNA sequence: TGTGCCAGCAGTTACTCCCCTTGGAGCGGGAGTATGAATGAGCAGTTCTTC.

This chain links TRBV30 with TRBJ2-7; no reliable D call. V shed 0 bases and J shed 3 bases, with 6 bases lying between them. This CDR3 region has 12 residues. The germline V gene encodes CDR1 GTSNPN and CDR2 SVGIG (reference sequence). The CDR3 nucleotides read TGTGCCTGGAGTGTACAAGACTACGAGCAGTACTTC. This translates into CAWSVQDYEQYF.

The rearrangement uses TRBV12-3 or TRBV12-4 and TRBJ2-7; perhaps D is TRBD1 or TRBD2 (5 bases each). With 5 bases removed from V and 4 bases from J, the gap between germline ends came to 9 bases. This CDR3 is built from 12 residues. The CDR3 DNA follows: TGTGCCAGCAGTATGGGACGGTACGAGCAGTACTTC. It encodes CASSMGRYEQYF.

This clonotype was recorded only once. The rearrangement uses TRBV29-1 and TRBJ2-1; D might be TRBD2 (5 bases). This CDR3 contains 14 residues. V was trimmed by 5 bases and J by 0 bases, leaving 11 bases between them. CDR1 and CDR2 (germline): SQVTM, ANQGSEA. CDR3 bases: TGCAGCGTTAATCTGGACTTCTCCTACAATGAGCAGTTCTTC. Residues: CSVNLDFSYNEQFF.

The chain uses TRBV19 and TRBJ1-5; the match to TRBD1 covers 7 bases. J lost 7 bases, V lost 5 bases, and 5 bases had no gene match. CDR3 length: 13 residues. Per germline, CDR1 LNHDA and CDR2 SQIVND (reference sequence). The CDR3 region has the DNA TGTGCCAGTAGTCCACAGGGGTGGCAGCCCCAGCATTTT. Residues: CASSPQGWQPQHF.